This is a list of T cell receptor beta chains from one sample in a study of blood T cell repertoires in COVID-19. The table came from immunoSEQ multiplex PCR; TCRdb's copy has only in-frame clones and leaves some out. The table records about 240,000 clones, 80% to 90% of them present only once. Sequenced: peripheral blood. Receptors originate from a man aged 60 to 69 with acute or convalescent COVID-19. The CDR3 runs from the conserved cysteine through the conserved F or W. D genes are given only for firm matches. Clone size, where shown, is once, few, many, or a class for clones that have expanded.

V: TRBV6-8; D: NA; J: TRBJ2-4; size: NA; CDR3: CARDYDNRFLAKNIQYF; DNA: TGTGCCAGGGACTATGACAACAGGTTCTTGGCCAAAAACATTCAGTACTTC
V: TRBV6-5; D: TRBD2; J: TRBJ2-1; size: NA; CDR3: CASSYSGGSSYNEQFF; DNA: TGTGCCAGCAGTTACTCTGGCGGGAGTTCCTACAATGAGCAGTTCTTC
V: TRBV4-3; D: NA; J: TRBJ2-7; size: NA; CDR3: CASSQGQTYEQYF; DNA: TGCGCCAGCAGCCAAGGCCAGACCTACGAGCAGTACTTC
V: TRBV3-1/TRBV3-2; D: NA; J: TRBJ1-2; size: NA; CDR3: CASSQDQGYGYTF; DNA: TGTGCCAGCAGCCAAGATCAGGGGTATGGCTACACCTTC
V: TRBV4-1; D: TRBD1; J: TRBJ2-7; size: NA; CDR3: CASSHNRGLYEQYF; DNA: TGCGCCAGCAGCCACAACAGGGGGCTCTACGAGCAGTACTTC
V: TRBV28; D: TRBD2; J: TRBJ2-1; size: NA; CDR3: CASSFKRGNSYNEQFF; DNA: TGTGCCAGCAGTTTTAAGCGGGGAAATTCCTACAATGAGCAGTTCTTC
V: TRBV27; D: TRBD1; J: TRBJ2-7; size: once; CDR3: CASSLSGQGHEQYF; DNA: TGTGCCAGCAGTTTATCGGGACAGGGACACGAGCAGTACTTC
V: TRBV4-1; D: TRBD1; J: TRBJ1-2; size: once; CDR3: CASTEGEQGAYGYTF; DNA: TGCGCCAGCACCGAAGGGGAACAGGGGGCCTATGGCTACACCTTC
V: TRBV6-4; D: TRBD1; J: TRBJ2-7; size: few; CDR3: CASNEDRAWNYEQYF; DNA: TGTGCCAGCAACGAGGACAGGGCATGGAACTACGAGCAGTACTTC
V: TRBV21-1; D: NA; J: TRBJ2-1; size: few; CDR3: CASSKVGSKQGPTYNEQFF; DNA: TGTGCCAGCAGCAAAGTTGGGAGTAAACAGGGGCCTACCTACAATGAGCAGTTCTTC
V: TRBV19; D: TRBD1; J: TRBJ2-7; size: NA; CDR3: CASSTSGQDAYEQYF; DNA: TGTGCCAGTAGTACCTCGGGACAGGACGCCTACGAGCAGTACTTC
V: TRBV3-1/TRBV3-2; D: NA; J: TRBJ1-1; size: NA; CDR3: CASIPFGGGARGPEAFF; DNA: TGTGCCAGCATCCCATTCGGTGGGGGGGCGAGGGGTCCTGAAGCTTTCTTT
V: TRBV19; D: TRBD1; J: TRBJ1-5; size: NA; CDR3: CASTPTGASNQPQHF; DNA: TGTGCCAGTACCCCGACAGGGGCGAGCAATCAGCCCCAGCATTTT
V: TRBV5-1; D: TRBD2; J: TRBJ2-1; size: NA; CDR3: CASSSRKGGDEQFF; DNA: TGCGCCAGCAGCTCCCGAAAGGGAGGGGATGAGCAGTTCTTC
V: TRBV7-2; D: NA; J: TRBJ2-1; size: NA; CDR3: CASSLVGGLADEQFF; DNA: TGTGCCAGCAGCTTAGTAGGTGGGCTAGCAGATGAGCAGTTCTTC
V: TRBV5-1; D: NA; J: TRBJ2-7; size: NA; CDR3: CASSLGGHEQYF; DNA: TGCGCCAGCAGCTTGGGGGGCCACGAGCAGTACTTC
V: TRBV27; D: NA; J: TRBJ1-6; size: NA; CDR3: CASSPQGSSYNSPLHF; DNA: TGTGCCAGCAGTCCTCAGGGGAGCTCCTATAATTCACCCCTCCACTTT
V: TRBV9; D: NA; J: TRBJ1-5; size: NA; CDR3: CASSVGGKQPQHF; DNA: TGTGCCAGCAGCGTAGGAGGGAAACAGCCCCAGCATTTT
V: TRBV10-3; D: NA; J: TRBJ1-2; size: NA; CDR3: CAISASRGDHGYTF; DNA: TGTGCCATCAGCGCCTCGCGGGGAGACCACGGCTACACCTTC
V: TRBV6-2/TRBV6-3; D: NA; J: TRBJ1-5; size: NA; CDR3: CASSYSREPQHF; DNA: TGTGCCAGCAGTTACTCGAGAGAGCCCCAGCATTTT
V: TRBV30; D: NA; J: TRBJ2-7; size: NA; CDR3: CAWSAGGGYEQYF; DNA: TGTGCCTGGAGTGCCGGAGGCGGTTACGAGCAGTACTTC
V: TRBV7-2; D: NA; J: TRBJ2-3; size: once; CDR3: CASNSAITDTQYF; DNA: TGTGCCAGCAATAGCGCGATCACAGATACGCAGTATTTT
V: TRBV29-1; D: NA; J: TRBJ1-1; size: once; CDR3: CSHFGESNTEAFF; DNA: TGCAGCCACTTTGGGGAGTCCAACACTGAAGCTTTCTTT
V: TRBV5-6; D: NA; J: TRBJ2-5; size: NA; CDR3: CASSLDGGLGTQYF; DNA: TGTGCCAGCAGCTTGGATGGCGGCCTAGGGACCCAGTACTTC
V: TRBV9; D: TRBD2; J: TRBJ2-1; size: NA; CDR3: CASRGSGGSYNEQFF; DNA: TGTGCCAGCAGAGGTAGCGGGGGATCCTACAATGAGCAGTTCTTC
V: TRBV28; D: NA; J: TRBJ1-4; size: NA; CDR3: CASSLKGGLFF; DNA: TGTGCCAGCAGTTTGAAAGGGGGACTGTTTTTT
V: TRBV28; D: TRBD1; J: TRBJ1-2; size: NA; CDR3: CASSPPSGTGITYGYTF; DNA: TGTGCCAGCAGCCCACCGTCCGGGACAGGGATCACCTATGGCTACACCTTC
V: TRBV5-1; D: NA; J: TRBJ1-6; size: NA; CDR3: CASSPDYREKYSPLHF; DNA: TGCGCCAGCAGCCCGGATTACAGGGAGAAGTATTCACCCCTCCACTTT
V: TRBV29-1; D: NA; J: TRBJ2-1; size: NA; CDR3: CSVTGSYNEQFF; DNA: TGCAGCGTTACCGGGTCTTACAATGAGCAGTTCTTC
V: TRBV5-4; D: TRBD2; J: TRBJ2-1; size: NA; CDR3: CASSLTSADNEQFF; DNA: TGTGCCAGCAGCTTGACTAGCGCCGACAATGAGCAGTTCTTC
V: TRBV7-2; D: TRBD1; J: TRBJ1-2; size: NA; CDR3: CASSLVGQGYGYTF; DNA: TGTGCCAGCAGCCTAGTCGGACAGGGATATGGCTACACCTTC
V: TRBV6-5; D: TRBD1; J: TRBJ1-1; size: NA; CDR3: CASIRTGGITEAFF; DNA: TGTGCCAGCATCAGGACAGGAGGTATCACTGAAGCTTTCTTT
V: TRBV2; D: NA; J: TRBJ1-5; size: NA; CDR3: CASRSRGRGNQPQHF; DNA: TGTGCCAGCAGAAGCAGGGGAAGAGGCAATCAGCCCCAGCATTTT
V: TRBV9; D: TRBD2; J: TRBJ2-1; size: NA; CDR3: CASSVGLAGVNEQFF; DNA: TGTGCCAGCAGCGTAGGGCTAGCGGGAGTCAATGAGCAGTTCTTC
V: TRBV10-3; D: TRBD2; J: TRBJ2-2; size: few; CDR3: CAISDLRLAGVSGELFF; DNA: TGTGCCATCAGTGACCTAAGACTAGCGGGAGTCTCCGGGGAGCTGTTTTTT
V: TRBV7-9; D: TRBD1; J: TRBJ2-5; size: NA; CDR3: CASSARTGGETQYF; DNA: TGTGCCAGCAGCGCTCGGACAGGGGGAGAGACCCAGTACTTC
V: TRBV7-9; D: NA; J: TRBJ1-2; size: NA; CDR3: CASSPRGAQGYGYTF; DNA: TGTGCCAGCAGCCCCAGGGGAGCGCAGGGCTATGGCTACACCTTC
V: TRBV7-9; D: NA; J: TRBJ2-7; size: NA; CDR3: CASSSPRNEQYF; DNA: TGTGCCAGCAGCTCCCCCCGTAACGAGCAGTACTTC
V: TRBV27; D: NA; J: TRBJ1-1; size: once; CDR3: CASISGSRTNTEAFF; DNA: TGTGCCAGCATTTCAGGCAGCCGAACGAACACTGAAGCTTTCTTT
V: TRBV6-5; D: TRBD1; J: TRBJ2-5; size: NA; CDR3: CATSRGQGRQETQYF; DNA: TGTGCCACCTCCCGAGGACAGGGAAGGCAAGAGACCCAGTACTTC
V: TRBV18; D: TRBD2; J: TRBJ2-5; size: once; CDR3: CASSPDSGGETQYF; DNA: TGTGCCAGCTCACCAGACAGCGGGGGAGAGACCCAGTACTTC
V: TRBV13; D: TRBD2; J: TRBJ2-7; size: NA; CDR3: CASSLGTSGVYEQYF; DNA: TGTGCCAGCAGCTTAGGAACTAGCGGGGTTTACGAGCAGTACTTC
V: TRBV3-1/TRBV3-2; D: NA; J: TRBJ1-4; size: once; CDR3: CASSQWRSNEKLFF; DNA: TGTGCCAGCAGCCAATGGCGGTCTAATGAAAAACTGTTTTTT
V: TRBV11-2; D: NA; J: TRBJ2-7; size: NA; CDR3: CASSLPYEQYF; DNA: TGTGCCAGCAGCCTCCCCTACGAGCAGTACTTC
V: TRBV29-1; D: NA; J: TRBJ1-1; size: NA; CDR3: CSVEGGEDTEAFF; DNA: TGCAGCGTTGAGGGGGGGGAGGACACTGAAGCTTTCTTT
V: TRBV5-6; D: NA; J: TRBJ1-2; size: NA; CDR3: CASSLRERYNYGYTF; DNA: TGTGCCAGCAGCCTCCGCGAACGATATAACTATGGCTACACCTTC
V: TRBV4-3; D: TRBD2; J: TRBJ2-7; size: NA; CDR3: CASSPRLAGDIRDEQYF; DNA: TGCGCCAGCAGCCCAAGACTAGCGGGAGATATACGAGACGAGCAGTACTTC
V: TRBV5-1; D: TRBD1; J: TRBJ2-7; size: NA; CDR3: CASSLSGQGHEQYF; DNA: TGCGCCAGCAGCCTTTCCGGACAGGGGCACGAGCAGTACTTC
V: TRBV7-2; D: NA; J: TRBJ1-4; size: NA; CDR3: CASSSQGSNEKLFF; DNA: TGTGCCAGCAGCTCACAGGGTTCGAATGAAAAACTGTTTTTT
V: TRBV3-1/TRBV3-2; D: NA; J: TRBJ1-6; size: NA; CDR3: CASSQMRQGSSPLHF; DNA: TGTGCCAGCAGCCAAATGAGGCAGGGGAGTTCACCCCTCCACTTT
V: TRBV7-9; D: NA; J: TRBJ1-2; size: NA; CDR3: CASSLSEGTFNYGYTF; DNA: TGTGCCAGCAGCTTAAGCGAAGGAACTTTTAACTATGGCTACACCTTC